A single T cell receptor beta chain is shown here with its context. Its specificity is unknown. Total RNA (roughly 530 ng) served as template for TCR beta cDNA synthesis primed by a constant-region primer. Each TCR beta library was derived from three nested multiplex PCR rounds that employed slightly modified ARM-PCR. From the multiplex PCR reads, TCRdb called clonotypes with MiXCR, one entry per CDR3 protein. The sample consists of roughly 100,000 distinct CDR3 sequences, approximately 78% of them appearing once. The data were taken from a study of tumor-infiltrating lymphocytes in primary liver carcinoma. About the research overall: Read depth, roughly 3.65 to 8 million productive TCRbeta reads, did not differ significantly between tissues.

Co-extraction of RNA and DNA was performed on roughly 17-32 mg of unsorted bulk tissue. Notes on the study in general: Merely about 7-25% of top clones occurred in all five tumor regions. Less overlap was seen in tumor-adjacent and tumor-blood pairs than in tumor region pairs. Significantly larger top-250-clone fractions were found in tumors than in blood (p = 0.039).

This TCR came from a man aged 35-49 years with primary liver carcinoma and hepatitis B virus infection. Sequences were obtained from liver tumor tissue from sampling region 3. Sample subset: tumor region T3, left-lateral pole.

This chain's CDR3 is CASSDSLRTGVKETQYF. Written as DNA, the CDR3 is TGTGCCAGCAGTGATTCTCTTAGGACAGGGGTTAAAGAGACCCAGTACTTC. V is TRBV25-1 and J is TRBJ2-5, with 9 positions matching TRBD1. Trimming at V came to 3 bases and at J to 3 bases, leaving 11 bases not matched to a gene. This CDR3 is 17 amino acids long. Per the germline V gene, CDR1 is MGHDK and CDR2 is SYGVNS. Full variable domain (missing parts from reference TRBV25-1 and TRBJ2-5): EADIYQTPRYLVIGTGKKITLECSQTMGHDKMYWYQQDPGMELHLIHYSYGVNSTEKGDLSSESTVSRIRTEHFPLTLESARPSHTSQYLCASSDSLRTGVKETQYFGPGTRLLVL.